Shown below are 16 T cell receptor beta chains from a single sample sequenced in a study of STAT5B mutations in CD4+ large granular lymphocyte leukemia. Data came from immunoSEQ multiplex PCR; TCRdb stores just in-frame clones and leaves some out. The sample has approximately 30,000 clones; about 77% are singletons. The source material was CD4+ T cells from blood buffy coats. The receptor set was obtained from a human donor in good health.

The chain's CDR3 is CASSPTRVNEQFF. The CDR3 nucleotides read TGTGCCAGCAGCCCCACAAGGGTTAATGAGCAGTTCTTC. V and J are TRBV7-2 and TRBJ2-1, with D uncertain. The CDR3 covers 13 residues. V lost 5 bases and J lost 7, with 12 bases in between. From germline, CDR1 is SGHTA and CDR2 FQGNSA.

The rearrangement links TRBV6-5 to TRBJ1-1; D is undetermined. Trimming removed 5 bases from V and 5 bases from J, with 9 bases in between. Germline loops: CDR1 MNHEY, CDR2 SVGAGI. The length of the CDR3 is 12 residues. The CDR3 nucleotides are TGTGCCAGCAGTCGGGAACGAACTGAAGCTTTCTTT. Amino acid sequence: CASSRERTEAFF.

The chain has TRBV19 and TRBJ1-2; 10 positions match TRBD1. Germline V lookup: CDR1 LNHDA, CDR2 SQIVND (reference sequence). With 5 bases clipped from V and 4 bases from J, the junction kept 13 bases outside the gene matches. The CDR3 sequence is 17 residues long. The CDR3 DNA is TGTGCCAGTAGTCCTTCACGGGACAGGGGCTTTTTCTATGGCTACACCTTC. This translates into CASSPSRDRGFFYGYTF. The full variable domain, its missing parts supplied by reference TRBV19 and TRBJ1-2, is DGGITQSPKYLFRKEGQNVTLSCEQNLNHDAMYWYRQDPGQGLRLIYYSQIVNDFQKGDIAEGYSVSREKKESFPLTVTSAQKNPTAFYLCASSPSRDRGFFYGYTFGSGTRLTVV.

The chain joins TRBV19 to TRBJ2-1, with TRBD2 identical over 13 bases. The CDR3 is 14 amino acids. Per the germline V gene, CDR1 is LNHDA and CDR2 is SQIVND (reference sequence). V lost 3 bases and J lost 15; bases outside the gene matches: 8. In DNA form, the CDR3 reads TGTGCCAGTAGTATTACTAGCGGGAGGGTTGGTCCGTTCTTC. Amino acids: CASSITSGRVGPFF.

CDR3 nucleotide sequence: TGTGCCAGCAGGAGGGGGGCAGGTGAAAAACTGTTTTTT. Translated: CASRRGAGEKLFF. V is TRBV7-8 and J is TRBJ1-4; maybe TRBD1 (6 bases). This CDR3 has 13 residues. The germline V gene has CDR1 SGHVS and CDR2 FQNEAQ. Trimming took 6 bases from V and 7 from J, leaving 12 bases between them.

V gene TRBV29-1 combines with J gene TRBJ2-1; D possibly corresponds to TRBD2 (5 bases). Trimming left V 2 bases short and J 7 bases short, with 9 bases between. The germline gives CDR1 SQVTM, CDR2 ANQGSEA. The CDR3 consists of 12 residues. The CDR3 DNA is TGCAGCGTTGAAATATCGGGGAATGAGCAGTTCTTC. Encoded protein: CSVEISGNEQFF.

The rearrangement uses TRBV5-4 and TRBJ1-1, with TRBD1 identical over 11 bases. The CDR3 totals 17 residues. CDR1 SGHNT and CDR2 YYREEE come from the germline V gene (reference sequence). Losses at the gene ends were 4 bases for V and 7 bases for J; bases not matched to a gene: 15. The CDR3 loop reads CASSPTARTGGPVEAFF. Written as DNA, the CDR3 is TGTGCCAGCAGCCCCACCGCCAGGACAGGGGGCCCAGTTGAAGCTTTCTTT.

The CDR3 reads CASSIVAGVTYNEQFF. CDR3 coding DNA: TGTGCCAGTAGTATAGTCGCGGGAGTTACCTACAATGAGCAGTTCTTC. The chain combines TRBV19 with TRBJ2-1; 7 nucleotides agree with TRBD2. V gave up 1 base and J gave up 2 bases; unmatched junction bases: 5. This CDR3 is 16 amino acids long. Germline V CDR1 and CDR2: LNHDA, SQIVND (reference sequence).

This chain uses TRBV11-2 with TRBJ2-5; 7 nucleotides match TRBD2. This CDR3 is 16 amino acids long. Per the germline V gene, CDR1 is SGHAT and CDR2 is FQNNGV. J was trimmed by 4 bases and V by 0 bases; bases with no gene match: 8. The CDR3 region has the DNA TGTGCCAGCAGCTTAGATGGCGGCGGGAGATCAGAGACCCAGTACTTC. It yields the protein CASSLDGGGRSETQYF.

V is TRBV30 and J is TRBJ2-3; D call uncertain. The V and J ends lost 3 bases and 4 bases respectively, with 17 bases between them. The CDR3 covers 15 residues. CDR1 and CDR2 from the germline V gene are GTSNPN and SVGIG (reference sequence). The CDR3 loop is CAWSRAQMTPDTQYF. In DNA form, the CDR3 reads TGTGCCTGGAGCCGTGCACAGATGACCCCAGATACGCAGTATTTT.

This clone was observed once. The chain carries TRBV5-1 and TRBJ2-1, with 7 bases identical to TRBD2. The junction had 7 bases not matched to a gene; V was cut back by 2 bases and J by 5 bases. In germline, CDR1 is SGHRS, CDR2 YFSETQ. The CDR3 length is 15 residues. CDR3 DNA: TGCGCCAGCAGCTTCACCGGACTAGTCCACAATGAGCAGTTCTTC. Encoded protein: CASSFTGLVHNEQFF. Full variable domain (remainder filled in from reference TRBV5-1 and TRBJ2-1): KAGVTQTPRYLIKTRGQQVTLSCSPISGHRSVSWYQQTPGQGLQFLFEYFSETQRNKGNFPGRFSGRQFSNSRSEMNVSTLELGDSALYLCASSFTGLVHNEQFFGPGTRLTVL.

This clone was detected only once. The chain recombines TRBV7-2 with TRBJ2-5; tentatively, D is TRBD2 (5 bases). CDR3 length: 14 residues. V was clipped by 7 bases and J by 5 bases, with 17 bases between them. Germline V lookup: CDR1 SGHTA, CDR2 FQGNSA. The CDR3 bases are TGTGCCAGCAACCGGGAAGGGAGATCGGAGACCCAGTACTTC. Its protein is CASNREGRSETQYF.

The V and J genes are TRBV2 and TRBJ2-1; TRBD2 matches at 12 bases. The CDR3 length is 19 residues. CDR1 and CDR2 from the germline V gene are SNHLY and FYNNEI. Losses at the gene ends were 7 bases for V and 5 bases for J; bases not matched to a gene: 18. DNA of the CDR3: TGTGCCAGCAACTCAATGTCTAGCGGGAGGGCCGGGCCACACAATGAGCAGTTCTTC. This sequence encodes CASNSMSSGRAGPHNEQFF.

This clone occurred a few times. This chain links TRBV7-2 with TRBJ1-1; D may be TRBD1 (6 bases). CDR1 SGHTA and CDR2 FQGNSA come from the germline V gene. Trimming stripped 5 bases from V and 8 bases from J, with 15 bases between. CDR3 size: 13 residues. For the CDR3, the DNA is TGTGCCAGCAGCCTTAGAACAGGGAGAGAAGCTTTCTTT. This sequence encodes CASSLRTGREAFF.

The chain joins TRBV7-6 to TRBJ2-1, with D possibly matching TRBD1 (5 bases). Germline V gene lookup returns CDR1 SGHVS and CDR2 FNYEAQ. The CDR3 runs 15 residues. Trimming took off 5 bases at V and 4 bases at J, with 15 bases between the two ends. DNA for the CDR3: TGTGCCAGCAGCCCCCTGGGGCAGATTTACAATGAGCAGTTCTTC. It specifies CASSPLGQIYNEQFF.

The chain carries TRBV30 and TRBJ1-1; the D is unclear. The germline V and J ends were trimmed by 5 bases and 5 bases, with 15 bases remaining between them. The CDR3 extends over 13 amino acids. Germline CDR1 GTSNPN, CDR2 SVGIG (reference sequence). The CDR3 spells CAWRHPPGTEAFF. The DNA for the CDR3 is TGTGCCTGGCGCCACCCCCCGGGAACTGAAGCTTTCTTT.